One T cell receptor beta chain is described in this entry. Antigen unknown. Produced via immunoSEQ multiplex PCR; TCRdb's table is partial and in-frame only. The sample records 130,000 or so clones, 89% being singletons. An approximately 130-subject validation cohort, separate from the approximately 670-subject first cohort, supplied the donors. The record originates from a study of cytomegalovirus exposure and HLA in healthy donors. Trimming at V came to 3 bases and at J to 5 bases, leaving 3 bases not matched to a gene. The CDR3 is 15 amino acids. Germline lookup yields CDR1 SGDLS and CDR2 YYNGEE. Points from the study as a whole: Roughly 170 TCR beta chains were listed as cytomegalovirus-associated. Among TCR sequences, most were rare, though some public TCRs appeared in many donors.

Specimen: PBMCs. This sequence joins TRBV9 and TRBJ2-2, with 11 bases that match TRBD1. The clonotype comes from a man in his thirties or forties in good health and CMV-seronegative. CDR3 in DNA: TGTGCCAGCAGCGGGACAGGGGGCAGGACCGGGGAGCTGTTTTTT. Encoded protein: CASSGTGGRTGELFF. The entire variable domain, with the rest obtained from reference TRBV9 and TRBJ2-2, is as follows: DSGVTQTPKHLITATGQRVTLRCSPRSGDLSVYWYQQSLDQGLQFLIQYYNGEERAKGNILERFSAQQFPDLHSELNLSSLELGDSALYFCASSGTGGRTGELFFGEGSRLTVL.